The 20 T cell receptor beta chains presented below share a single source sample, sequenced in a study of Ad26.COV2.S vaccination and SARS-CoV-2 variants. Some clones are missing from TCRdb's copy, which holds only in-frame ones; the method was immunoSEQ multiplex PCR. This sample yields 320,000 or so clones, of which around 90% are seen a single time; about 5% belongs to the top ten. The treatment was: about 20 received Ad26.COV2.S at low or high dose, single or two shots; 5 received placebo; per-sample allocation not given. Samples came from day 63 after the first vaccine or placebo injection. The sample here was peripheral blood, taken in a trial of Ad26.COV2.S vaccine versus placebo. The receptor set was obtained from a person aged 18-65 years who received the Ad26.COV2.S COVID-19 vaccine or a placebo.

This CDR3 reads CASSSGQYYGYTF. The DNA of the CDR3 is TGTGCCAGCAGTTCGGGACAGTACTATGGCTACACCTTC. The rearrangement joins TRBV12-3 or TRBV12-4 to TRBJ1-2, with 7 bases matching TRBD1. J was trimmed by 3 bases and V by 4 bases; bases with no gene match: 2. This CDR3 has 13 amino acids.

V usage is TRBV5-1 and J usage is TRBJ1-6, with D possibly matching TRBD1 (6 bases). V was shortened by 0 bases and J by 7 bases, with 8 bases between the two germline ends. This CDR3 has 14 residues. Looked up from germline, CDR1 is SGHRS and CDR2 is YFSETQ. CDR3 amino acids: CASSLGQENSPLHF. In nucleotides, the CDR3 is TGCGCCAGCAGCTTGGGACAGGAAAATTCACCCCTCCACTTT.

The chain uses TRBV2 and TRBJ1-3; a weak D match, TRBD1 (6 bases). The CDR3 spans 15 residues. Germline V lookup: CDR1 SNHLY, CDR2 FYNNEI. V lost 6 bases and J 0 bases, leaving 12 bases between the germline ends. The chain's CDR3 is CASRDGQSSGNTIYF. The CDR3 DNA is TGTGCCAGCAGGGATGGACAGAGCTCTGGAAACACCATATATTTT.

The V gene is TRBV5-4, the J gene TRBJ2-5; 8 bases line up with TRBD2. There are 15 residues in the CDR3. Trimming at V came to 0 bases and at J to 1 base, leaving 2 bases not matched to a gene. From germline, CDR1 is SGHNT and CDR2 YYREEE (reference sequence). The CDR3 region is CASSLGGGTQETQYF. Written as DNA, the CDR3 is TGTGCCAGCAGCTTGGGCGGGGGGACCCAAGAGACCCAGTACTTC.

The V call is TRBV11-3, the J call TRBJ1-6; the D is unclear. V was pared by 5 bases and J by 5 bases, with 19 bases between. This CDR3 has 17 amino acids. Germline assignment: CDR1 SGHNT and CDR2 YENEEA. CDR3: CASSLWTPTSHNSPLHF. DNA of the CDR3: TGTGCCAGCAGCCTTTGGACCCCGACGAGTCATAATTCACCCCTCCACTTT.

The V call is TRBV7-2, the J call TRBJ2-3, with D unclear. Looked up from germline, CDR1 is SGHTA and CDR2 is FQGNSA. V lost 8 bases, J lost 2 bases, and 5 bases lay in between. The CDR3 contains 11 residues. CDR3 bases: TGTGCCAGCCGACTCACAGATACGCAGTATTTT. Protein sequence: CASRLTDTQYF.

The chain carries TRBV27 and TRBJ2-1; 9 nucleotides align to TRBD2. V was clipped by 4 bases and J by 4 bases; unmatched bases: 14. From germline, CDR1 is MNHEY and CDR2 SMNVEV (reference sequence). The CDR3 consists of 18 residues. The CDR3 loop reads CASSSPGLAGQQYNEQFF. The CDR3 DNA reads TGTGCCAGCAGTTCCCCTGGGCTAGCGGGGCAACAGTACAATGAGCAGTTCTTC.

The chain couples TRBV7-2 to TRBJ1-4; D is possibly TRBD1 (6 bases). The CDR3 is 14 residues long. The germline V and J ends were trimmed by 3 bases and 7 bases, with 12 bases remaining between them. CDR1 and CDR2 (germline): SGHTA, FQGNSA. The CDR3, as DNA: TGTGCCAGCAGCTTCCAGGGGAAAGGTGAAAAACTGTTTTTT. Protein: CASSFQGKGEKLFF.

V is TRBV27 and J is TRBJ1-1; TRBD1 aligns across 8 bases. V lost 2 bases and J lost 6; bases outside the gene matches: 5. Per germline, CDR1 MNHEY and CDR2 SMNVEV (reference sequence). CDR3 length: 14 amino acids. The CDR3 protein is CASSLNQGAAEAFF. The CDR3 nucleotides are TGTGCCAGCAGTTTAAATCAGGGGGCAGCTGAAGCTTTCTTT.

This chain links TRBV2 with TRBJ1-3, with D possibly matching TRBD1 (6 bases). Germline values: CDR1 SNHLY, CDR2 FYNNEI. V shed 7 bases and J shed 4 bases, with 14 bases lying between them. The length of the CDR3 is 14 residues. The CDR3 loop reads CASNQQGEGNTIYF. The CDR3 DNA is TGTGCCAGCAATCAACAGGGCGAAGGAAACACCATATATTTT.

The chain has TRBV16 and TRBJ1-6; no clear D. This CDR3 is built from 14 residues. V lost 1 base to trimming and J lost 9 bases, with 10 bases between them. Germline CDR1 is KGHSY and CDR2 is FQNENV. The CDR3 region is CASSQWAGSSPLHF. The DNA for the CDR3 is TGTGCCAGCAGCCAATGGGCGGGGTCTTCACCCCTCCACTTT.

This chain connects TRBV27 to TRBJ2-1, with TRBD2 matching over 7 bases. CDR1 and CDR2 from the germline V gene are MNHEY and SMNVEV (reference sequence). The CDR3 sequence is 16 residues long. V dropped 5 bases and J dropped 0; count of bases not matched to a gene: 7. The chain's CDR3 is CASSPWTSSSYNEQFF. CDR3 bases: TGTGCCAGCAGTCCCTGGACTAGTAGCTCCTACAATGAGCAGTTCTTC.

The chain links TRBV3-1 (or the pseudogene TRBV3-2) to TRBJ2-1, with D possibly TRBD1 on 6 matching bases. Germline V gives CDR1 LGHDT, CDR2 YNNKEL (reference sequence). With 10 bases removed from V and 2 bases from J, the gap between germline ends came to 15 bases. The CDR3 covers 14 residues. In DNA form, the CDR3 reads TGTGCCACGCCCGGACCAGGGGCCTACAATGAGCAGTTCTTC. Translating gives CATPGPGAYNEQFF.

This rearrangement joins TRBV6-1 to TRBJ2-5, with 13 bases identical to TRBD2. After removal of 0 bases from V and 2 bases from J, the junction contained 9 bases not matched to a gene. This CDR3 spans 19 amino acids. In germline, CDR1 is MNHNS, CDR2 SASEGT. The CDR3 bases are TGTGCCAGCAGTGAAGCCGCGCCGGGACTAGCGGGATCACAAGAGACCCAGTACTTC. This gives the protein CASSEAAPGLAGSQETQYF.

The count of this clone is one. The CDR3 nucleotides are TGTGCCAGCTCGAGGGCTAGCGGAAGTCGGGAGCAGTACTTC. Amino acid sequence: CASSRASGSREQYF. J is TRBJ2-7 and V is TRBV3-1 (or the pseudogene TRBV3-2); the match to TRBD2 covers 7 bases. The V gene's germline CDR1 is LGHDT and CDR2 YNNKEL (reference sequence). This CDR3 is built from 14 residues. Trimming at V came to 8 bases and at J to 7 bases, leaving 14 bases not matched to a gene.

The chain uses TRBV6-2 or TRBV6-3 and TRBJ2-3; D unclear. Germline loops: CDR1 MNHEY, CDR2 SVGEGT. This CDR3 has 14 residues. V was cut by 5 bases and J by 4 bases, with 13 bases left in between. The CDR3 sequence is CASSIFLPSDTQYF. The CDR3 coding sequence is TGTGCCAGCAGTATTTTCTTGCCGTCAGATACGCAGTATTTT.

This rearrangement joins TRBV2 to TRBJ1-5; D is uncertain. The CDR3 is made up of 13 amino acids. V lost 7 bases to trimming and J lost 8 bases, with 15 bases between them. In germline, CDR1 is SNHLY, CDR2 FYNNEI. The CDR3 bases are TGTGCCAGCAACGGCATATACCCGGAGCCCCAGCATTTT. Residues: CASNGIYPEPQHF. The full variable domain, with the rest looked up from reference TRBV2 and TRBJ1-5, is EPEVTQTPSHQVTQMGQEVILRCVPISNHLYFYWYRQILGQKVEFLVSFYNNEISEKSEIFDDQFSVERPDGSNFTLKIRSTKLEDSAMYFCASNGIYPEPQHFGDGTRLSIL.

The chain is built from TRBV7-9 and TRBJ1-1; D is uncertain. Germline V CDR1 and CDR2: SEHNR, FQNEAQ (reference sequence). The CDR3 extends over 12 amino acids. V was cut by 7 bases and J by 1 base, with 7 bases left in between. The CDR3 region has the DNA TGTGCCAGCACCACAAAGAACACTGAAGCTTTCTTT. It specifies CASTTKNTEAFF. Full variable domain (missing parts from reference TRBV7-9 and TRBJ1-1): DTGVSQNPRHKITKRGQNVTFRCDPISEHNRLYWYRQTLGQGPEFLTYFQNEAQLEKSRLLSDRFSAERPKGSFSTLEIQRTEQGDSAMYLCASTTKNTEAFFGQGTRLTVV.

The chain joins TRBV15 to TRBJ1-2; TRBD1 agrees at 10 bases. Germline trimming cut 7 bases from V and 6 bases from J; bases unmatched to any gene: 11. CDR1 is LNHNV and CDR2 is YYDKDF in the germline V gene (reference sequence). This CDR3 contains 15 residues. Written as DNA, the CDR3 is TGTGCCACCACCCGGGACAGGGGAATCGGGGATGGCTACACCTTC. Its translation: CATTRDRGIGDGYTF. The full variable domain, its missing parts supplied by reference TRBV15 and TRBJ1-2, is DAMVIQNPRYQVTQFGKPVTLSCSQTLNHNVMYWYQQKSSQAPKLLFHYYDKDFNNEADTPDNFQSRRPNTSFCFLDIRSPGLGDTAMYLCATTRDRGIGDGYTFGSGTRLTVV.

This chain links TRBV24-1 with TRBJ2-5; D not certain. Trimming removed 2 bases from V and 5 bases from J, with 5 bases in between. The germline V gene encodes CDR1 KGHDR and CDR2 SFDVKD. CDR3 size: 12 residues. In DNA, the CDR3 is TGTGCCACCAGTGATTACGGTGAGACCCAGTACTTC. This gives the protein CATSDYGETQYF.